The rows below give T cell receptor beta chains drawn from one sample of a study of regulatory T cells in long-lasting Graves disease. Using its own MiXCR run on the multiplex PCR reads, TCRdb lists one record per CDR3 protein. Counted here are about 340,000 distinct CDR3 sequences, around 20% occurring once; the ten biggest clones make up 25% to 30%. The sample in question was peripheral blood mononuclear cells (PBMCs), obtained when the disease was refractory, from a patient treated with antithyroid drugs. The receptors derive from a female donor with Graves disease. Each CDR3 is given with its conserved first and last residue. Each record gives: V gene, D gene, clone size, J gene, CDR3 DNA, CDR3 protein. The D gene is left open where the match is weak. Clone size is not always given. Where it is, it says once, few, many or a class for expanded clones.

>TRBV6-5|.|many|TRBJ1-1
TGTGCCAGCAGTTACGGGGGTGGCCTAATGAACACTGAAGCTTTCTTT
CASSYGGGLMNTEAFF
>TRBV7-9|.|.|TRBJ1-2
TGTGCCAGCGGTACGTCAGGCAGCTATGGCTACACCTTC
CASGTSGSYGYTF
>TRBV6-5|.|many|TRBJ2-5
TGTGCCAGCAGTTACTCGGGGTCAGGGCTTTTACAAGAGACCCAGTACTTC
CASSYSGSGLLQETQYF
>TRBV12-3/TRBV12-4|.|.|TRBJ2-3
TGTGCCAGCGGGGGGGCTAGTCTCACAGATACGCAGTATTTT
CASGGASLTDTQYF
>TRBV5-1|TRBD1|few|TRBJ1-1
TGCGCCAGCAGCTCTGGGACCAGGGGGCTGGGGACTGAAGCTTTCTTT
CASSSGTRGLGTEAFF
>TRBV20-1|.|few|TRBJ2-2
TGCAGTGCTAGGCCTAGCGCCCTGGCGAACACCGGGGAGCTGTTTTTT
CSARPSALANTGELFF
>TRBV24-1|.|few|TRBJ2-2
TGTGCCACCAGTGATGCGGGACAAGGGGAGCTGTTTTTT
CATSDAGQGELFF
>TRBV4-3|.|few|TRBJ1-6
TGCGCCAGCAGCCAAACCCGGGACTTTAATTCACCCCTCCACTTT
CASSQTRDFNSPLHF
>TRBV3-1|TRBD2|.|TRBJ2-7
TGTGCCAGCGGGGGAGGGACTAGCAATGGCGAGCAGTACTTC
CASGGGTSNGEQYF
>TRBV19|TRBD1|.|TRBJ1-5
TGTGCCAGTACCGCAACGGGGGACAGGGGCTTTAAGCCCCAGCATTTT
CASTATGDRGFKPQHF
>TRBV5-1|.|.|TRBJ1-1
TGCGCCAGCAGCCCGGGGCTAACTGAAGCTTTCTTT
CASSPGLTEAFF
>TRBV7-9|.|many|TRBJ1-3
TGTGCCAGCAGCGCCGTCCGGTTGGGCTCTGGAAACACCATATATTTT
CASSAVRLGSGNTIYF
>TRBV25-1|.|once|TRBJ1-2
TGTGCCAGCAGTGAACAGGGGACATATGGCTACACCTTC
CASSEQGTYGYTF
>TRBV20-1|.|many|TRBJ2-7
TGCAGTGCTAGAGAGGACGGAAACGAGCAGTACTTC
CSAREDGNEQYF
>TRBV29-1|.|.|TRBJ1-1
TGCAGCGTTGTTCGACAGCTGAACACTGAAGCTTTCTTT
CSVVRQLNTEAFF
>TRBV7-9|TRBD1|.|TRBJ2-7
TGTGCCAGCAGCTTATCCCCCGGACAGGGGTTCTACGAGCAGTACTTC
CASSLSPGQGFYEQYF
>TRBV10-3|TRBD2|.|TRBJ2-5
TGTGCCATCCGGGCGGGGGGGCTCGAGACCCAGTACTTC
CAIRAGGLETQYF
>TRBV5-1|.|few|TRBJ2-2
TGCGCCAGCAGCTTAATAACGAACACCGGGGAGCTGTTTTTT
CASSLITNTGELFF
>TRBV7-2|.|many|TRBJ1-2
TGTGCCAGCAGCTTAGCAGGGTTCCTTGGCTACACCTTC
CASSLAGFLGYTF
>TRBV28|.|many|TRBJ1-6
TGTGCCAGCAGTTTGGAAGGGTATAATTCACCCCTCCACTTT
CASSLEGYNSPLHF
>TRBV28|.|many|TRBJ1-1
TGTGCCAGCAGCCTGAGGGGATGGAACACTGAAGCTTTCTTT
CASSLRGWNTEAFF
>TRBV7-9|.|.|TRBJ2-5
TGTGCCAGCAGCTTAGTGTGCCGGCACGTAATAGAGACCCAGTACTTC
CASSLVCRHVIETQYF
>TRBV3-1|TRBD2|many|TRBJ2-5
TGTGCCAGCAGCGCCGGGACTAGCCCTTGGGAGACCCAGTACTTC
CASSAGTSPWETQYF
>TRBV12-3/TRBV12-4|.|many|TRBJ1-1
TGTGCCAGCAGCGCAACAGTTTATGAAGCTTTCTTT
CASSATVYEAFF
>TRBV28|TRBD1|.|TRBJ2-7
TGTGCCAGCAGAGGACAGGGGGCGTTTTACGAGCAGTACTTC
CASRGQGAFYEQYF
>TRBV3-1|.|many|TRBJ2-7
TGTGCCAGCAGCCAAGGGCTGGGGGCAGACGAGCAGTACTTC
CASSQGLGADEQYF
>TRBV7-2|.|.|TRBJ1-6
TGTGCCAGCAGCTTTCAGGGACCCCATTCACCCCTCCACTTT
CASSFQGPHSPLHF
>TRBV24-1|.|many|TRBJ1-2
TGTGCCACCAGTGATTCCCGGCCCCCCGGGCATGGCTACACCTTC
CATSDSRPPGHGYTF
>TRBV28|TRBD2|many|TRBJ2-7
TGTGCCAGCGGAGCTATAGCGGGAGTCTACGAGCAGTACTTC
CASGAIAGVYEQYF
>TRBV20-1|TRBD2|.|TRBJ2-2
TGCAGTGCTTTTAGCGGGAGCTGGGCCGGGGAGCTGTTTTTT
CSAFSGSWAGELFF
>TRBV6-2/TRBV6-3|TRBD1|few|TRBJ1-1
TGTGCCAGCAGGATTGACAGGGACGGCACTGAAGCTTTCTTT
CASRIDRDGTEAFF
>TRBV27|.|.|TRBJ1-1
TGTGCCAGCAGGGGAAGGGGAGCCACTGAAGCTTTCTTT
CASRGRGATEAFF
>TRBV4-3|.|.|TRBJ1-5
TGCGCCAGCAGCCAAGATGCGAGGGCCAATCAGCCCCAGCATTTT
CASSQDARANQPQHF